This entry features one T cell receptor beta chain sequence. Libraries were prepared by immunoSEQ multiplex PCR; TCRdb keeps only in-frame clonotypes and omits some of them. The table has 55,000 to 85,000 clones, around 97% seen once. The length of the CDR3 is 16 residues. Germline assignment: CDR1 MNHEY and CDR2 SVGAGI. The V end lost 0 bases, the J end lost 1 base, and 12 bases lay between the germline ends. The sample is drawn from a study of technical replicates of blood from a handful of donors. V and J are TRBV6-5 and TRBJ1-1; tentatively, D is TRBD1 (5 bases). The receptor's source is a human donor in good health. Sequencing was performed on T cells isolated from PBMCs. In nucleotides, the CDR3 is TGTGCCAGCAGTTACTCGCATAGGGGAGGGAACACTGAAGCTTTCTTT. It specifies CASSYSHRGGNTEAFF.